This passage covers 10 T cell receptor beta chains from one sample sequenced in a study of OX40 agonist ivuxolimab in advanced cancers. The repertoire was sequenced with immunoSEQ multiplex PCR; TCRdb's copy has only in-frame clones and lacks some. The table lists 45,000 to 55,000 clones, roughly four fifths of them singletons. The sequenced sample was CD4+ or CD8+ T cells sorted from blood, obtained in a trial of the OX40 agonist ivuxolimab. These receptor sequences come from an adult with an advanced solid tumor such as melanoma, head and neck, liver or kidney cancer.

Note on this clone: Because the CDR3's place on the DNA is in doubt, the DNA is left out and the CDR3 is given as listed by TCRdb. This same CDR3 is encoded by further DNA sequences in the sample. The rearrangement uses TRBV29-1 and TRBJ2-7. The CDR3 is 14 residues long, counting both termini. Germline V gene sequence: CDR1 SQVTM, CDR2 ANQGSEA. The CDR3 here is CSVAQGAPIDEQYF.

The chain has TRBV9 and TRBJ2-3; D unresolved. Trimming took 3 bases from V and 2 from J, leaving 13 bases between them. The CDR3 is 15 amino acids. Germline CDR1 reads SGDLS; CDR2 reads YYNGEE. The chain's CDR3 is CASSGRSTYTDTQYF. The CDR3 DNA follows: TGTGCCAGCAGCGGACGTAGCACGTACACAGATACGCAGTATTTT.

CDR3 DNA: TGTGCCAGCTCCCTTGAGAGGGCTGGGGGCTACACCTTC. It codes for CASSLERAGGYTF. The chain carries TRBV18 and TRBJ1-2; D is unclear. With 6 bases removed from V and 8 bases from J, the gap between germline ends came to 16 bases. The length of the CDR3 is 13 residues. CDR1 KGHSH and CDR2 LQKENI come from the germline V gene.

The rearrangement links TRBV2 to TRBJ2-3; weak D call: TRBD1 (6 bases). There are 14 residues in the CDR3. V lost 6 bases, J lost 0 bases, and 10 bases lay in between. Germline CDR1 reads SNHLY; CDR2 reads FYNNEI. For the CDR3, the DNA is TGTGCCAGCAGGAGGGACATCAGCACAGATACGCAGTATTTT. Translation: CASRRDISTDTQYF.

The sample holds a few counts of this clone. The chain joins TRBV4-2 to TRBJ2-1; D remains unclear. Germline CDR1 LGHNA, CDR2 YNFKEQ. The CDR3 has 16 amino acids. The ends were cut back, 2 bases at V and 3 bases at J, with 14 bases in the middle. The DNA of the CDR3 is TGTGCCAGCAGCCAAAATCTAGTAGGATACTACAATGAGCAGTTCTTC. Residues: CASSQNLVGYYNEQFF.

The V gene is TRBV6-1, the J gene TRBJ1-5; 7 bases match TRBD1. V shed 6 bases, J shed 0 bases, and the junction held 5 bases outside the gene matches. The CDR3 extends over 15 amino acids. Germline-derived CDR1 and CDR2 are MNHNS and SASEGT. CDR3 sequence reads: CASRRQGYSNQPQHF. The CDR3 region has the DNA TGTGCCAGCAGGCGACAGGGTTATAGCAATCAGCCCCAGCATTTT.

This clone has a single count. The genes are TRBV4-2 and TRBJ2-3, with TRBD2 matching 8 bases. With 4 bases clipped from V and 0 bases from J, the junction kept 3 bases outside the gene matches. The germline gives CDR1 LGHNA, CDR2 YNFKEQ. CDR3 size: 15 residues. The CDR3 DNA is TGTGCCAGCAGCCTCGGACTAGCTAGCACAGATACGCAGTATTTT. It specifies CASSLGLASTDTQYF.

The chain uses TRBV5-1 and TRBJ2-3, with no clear D. Germline V gene data show CDR1 as SGHRS and CDR2 as YFSETQ. V lost 0 bases and J lost 3, with 8 bases in between. This CDR3 has 14 residues. The CDR3 loop is CASSLGVTTDTQYF. Here the CDR3 DNA reads TGCGCCAGCAGCTTGGGAGTAACTACAGATACGCAGTATTTT. The whole variable domain, remainder taken from reference TRBV5-1 and TRBJ2-3, is KAGVTQTPRYLIKTRGQQVTLSCSPISGHRSVSWYQQTPGQGLQFLFEYFSETQRNKGNFPGRFSGRQFSNSRSEMNVSTLELGDSALYLCASSLGVTTDTQYFGPGTRLTVL.

The chain combines TRBV5-1 with TRBJ2-5; D is undetermined. Trimming took off 7 bases at V and 2 bases at J, with 9 bases between the two ends. The CDR3 length is 12 residues. Germline CDR1 reads SGHRS; CDR2 reads YFSETQ. CDR3 sequence reads: CASGGSQETQYF. The CDR3, as DNA: TGCGCCAGCGGCGGATCTCAAGAGACCCAGTACTTC.

The chain carries TRBV27 and TRBJ2-7; the D is unclear. The germline CDR1 and CDR2 sequences are MNHEY and SMNVEV (reference sequence). V gave up 3 bases and J gave up 0 bases, with 12 bases separating them. This CDR3 is built from 15 residues. CDR3 sequence reads: CASSLSRAFSYEQYF. The CDR3 DNA reads as TGTGCCAGCAGTTTGTCCCGGGCCTTCTCCTACGAGCAGTACTTC.